One sample yielded the 11 T cell receptor beta chains listed below, sequenced in a study of OX40 agonist ivuxolimab in advanced cancers. Clones were sequenced by immunoSEQ multiplex PCR, and TCRdb holds only the in-frame ones, with some missing. The repertoire holds some 67,000 clones, approximately 90% seen once, with about 0.6% in the top ten. The sequences come from CD4+ or CD8+ T cells sorted from blood, collected in a trial of the OX40 agonist ivuxolimab. The receptors stem from an adult with an advanced solid tumor such as melanoma, head and neck, liver or kidney cancer.

This rearrangement joins TRBV29-1 to TRBJ2-5; no clear D gene. V lost 7 bases, J lost 2 bases, and 8 bases lay in between. The CDR3 runs 11 residues. Germline CDR1 SQVTM, CDR2 ANQGSEA. The CDR3 here is CSGLGQETQYF. The DNA for the CDR3 is TGCAGCGGGCTGGGGCAAGAGACCCAGTACTTC.

The J gene is TRBJ2-2, the V gene TRBV7-3, with TRBD1 matching 9 bases. The CDR3 spans 19 residues. Trimming at V came to 3 bases and at J to 7 bases, leaving 18 bases not matched to a gene. Germline V gives CDR1 SGHTA, CDR2 FQGTGA. In DNA form, the CDR3 reads TGTGCCAGCAGCTTCTCCCCCACGGGACAGGGACCGGGGAACGGGGAGCTGTTTTTT. It encodes CASSFSPTGQGPGNGELFF.

The sample holds one count of this clone. This chain joins TRBV6-5 and TRBJ1-3; a possible D gene is TRBD1 (5 bases). In germline, CDR1 is MNHEY, CDR2 SVGAGI. Trimming took off 4 bases at V and 2 bases at J, with 6 bases between the two ends. The CDR3 contains 13 residues. The CDR3 sequence: CASSSRAGNTIYF. For the CDR3, the DNA is TGTGCCAGCAGTTCCAGGGCTGGAAACACCATATATTTT.

Remarks on this clone: The sample carries other DNA sequences with the same CDR3. V is TRBV30 and J is TRBJ1-1, with 7 bases aligning to TRBD1. CDR1 and CDR2 (germline): GTSNPN, SVGIG (reference sequence). The CDR3 length is 12 residues. V was clipped by 5 bases and J by 11 bases; unmatched bases: 11. The CDR3 reads CAWDRESSGAFF. CDR3 DNA: TGTGCCTGGGACAGGGAATCGTCGGGGGCTTTCTTT.

DNA for the CDR3: TGTGCCACCAGCAGAGTTGAAGAAACTGAAGCTTTCTTT. Protein: CATSRVEETEAFF. V usage is TRBV15 and J usage is TRBJ1-1; D uncertain. This CDR3 region has 13 residues. Trimming left V 1 base short and J 5 bases short, with 8 bases between. Germline loops: CDR1 LNHNV, CDR2 YYDKDF (reference sequence).

This chain connects TRBV9 to TRBJ2-5; D may be TRBD1 or TRBD2 (6 bases each). The germline V and J ends were trimmed by 3 bases and 3 bases, with 18 bases remaining between them. CDR1 SGDLS and CDR2 YYNGEE come from the germline V gene. This CDR3 has 16 residues. The CDR3, as DNA: TGTGCCAGCAGCGCACTAGGGGGGCGTTGGGAAGAGACCCAGTACTTC. Its protein product is CASSALGGRWEETQYF.

The chain joins TRBV18 to TRBJ1-6; D gene ambiguous. V was clipped by 2 bases and J by 7 bases, with 9 bases between them. The CDR3 loop spans 14 amino acids. The germline V gene encodes CDR1 KGHSH and CDR2 LQKENI. Written as DNA, the CDR3 is TGTGCCAGCTCACCATCAATGGGAAATTCACCCCTCCACTTT. This codes for CASSPSMGNSPLHF.

This clone appeared a few times. The chain couples TRBV7-2 to TRBJ2-2, with 8 positions matching TRBD1. CDR1 is SGHTA and CDR2 is FQGNSA in the germline V gene. The CDR3 has 15 amino acids. With 8 bases clipped from V and 4 bases from J, the junction kept 9 bases outside the gene matches. The DNA for the CDR3 is TGTGCCAGCCGGGACAGGAGGAAGGGCACCGGGGAGCTGTTTTTT. Its protein product is CASRDRRKGTGELFF. Using reference TRBV7-2 and TRBJ2-2 for the parts outside the CDR3, the full variable domain is GAGVSQSPSNKVTEKGKDVELRCDPISGHTALYWYRQSLGQGLEFLIYFQGNSAPDKSGLPSDRFSAERTGGSVSTLTIQRTQQEDSAVYLCASRDRRKGTGELFFGEGSRLTVL.

The chain has TRBV10-1 and TRBJ1-2, with D possibly TRBD1 on 5 matching bases. Germline CDR1 reads WNHNN; CDR2 reads SYGVQD (reference sequence). This CDR3 spans 12 amino acids. V lost 6 bases, J lost 4 bases, and 9 bases lay in between. CDR3 coding DNA: TGCGCCAGCAGCCAGGGAGGCTATGGCTACACCTTC. It is translated as CASSQGGYGYTF.

This sequence joins TRBV6-5 and TRBJ1-4; 8 bases line up with TRBD1. Germline V gene sequence: CDR1 MNHEY, CDR2 SVGAGI. The CDR3 has 15 residues. V lost 4 bases to trimming and J lost 2 bases; unmatched junction nucleotides: 3. The CDR3 nucleotides are TGTGCCAGCAGTTTCCAGGGGGCTACTAATGAAAAACTGTTTTTT. Its protein is CASSFQGATNEKLFF.

The CDR3 loop reads CASSPPVGGAYEQYF. The DNA for the CDR3 is TGTGCCAGCTCACCACCGGTTGGGGGGGCTTACGAGCAGTACTTC. This chain uses TRBV18 with TRBJ2-7; the D gene is possibly TRBD2 (7 bases). CDR1 and CDR2 (germline): KGHSH, LQKENI. CDR3 length: 15 amino acids. V was trimmed by 0 bases and J by 4 bases, leaving 13 bases between them.